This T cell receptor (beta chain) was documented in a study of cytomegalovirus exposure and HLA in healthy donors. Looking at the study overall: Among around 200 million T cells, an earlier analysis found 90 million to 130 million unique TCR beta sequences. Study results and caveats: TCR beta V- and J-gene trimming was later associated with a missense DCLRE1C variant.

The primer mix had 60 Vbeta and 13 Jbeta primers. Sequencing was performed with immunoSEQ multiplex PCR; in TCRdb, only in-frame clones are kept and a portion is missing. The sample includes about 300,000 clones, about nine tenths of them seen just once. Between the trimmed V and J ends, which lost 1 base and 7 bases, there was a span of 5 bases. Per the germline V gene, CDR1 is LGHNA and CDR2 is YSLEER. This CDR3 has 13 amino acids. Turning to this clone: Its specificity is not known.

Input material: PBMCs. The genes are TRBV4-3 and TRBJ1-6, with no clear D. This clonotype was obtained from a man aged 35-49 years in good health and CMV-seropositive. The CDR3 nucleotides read TGCGCCAGCAGCCAAGCAGGAAATTCACCCCTCCACTTT. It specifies CASSQAGNSPLHF.